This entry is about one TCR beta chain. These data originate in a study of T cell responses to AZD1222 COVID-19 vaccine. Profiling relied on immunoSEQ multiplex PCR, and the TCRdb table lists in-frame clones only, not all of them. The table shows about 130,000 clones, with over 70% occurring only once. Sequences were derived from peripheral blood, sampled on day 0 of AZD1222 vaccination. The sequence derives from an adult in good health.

The CDR3 DNA reads TGTGCCAGCAGCTTGGTCCAGGGCGGCGAGCAGTACTTC. It is translated as CASSLVQGGEQYF. V usage is TRBV5-6 and J usage is TRBJ2-7; possible D gene TRBD1, 5 bases. The CDR3 is 13 residues long. The germline V gene encodes CDR1 SGHDT and CDR2 YYEEEE. Trimming removed 0 bases from V and 6 bases from J, with 10 bases in between.